This TCR beta chain originates from a study of blood T cell repertoires in COVID-19. V lost 6 bases to trimming and J lost 9 bases; unmatched junction nucleotides: 7. Looked up from germline, CDR1 is KGHSH and CDR2 is LQKENI. The CDR3 length is 12 residues. Measured with immunoSEQ multiplex PCR; TCRdb has only the in-frame clones, and not every one. The table lists roughly 160,000 clones, over 70% of them singletons. The clonotype was recovered from an older woman who had recovered from COVID-19. The chain employs TRBV18 and TRBJ1-2; 7 bases map to TRBD1. The sequenced sample was peripheral blood. CDR3 DNA: TGTGCCAGCTCGAGCGACAGGGAAAGCTACACCTTC. The encoded protein is CASSSDRESYTF.